This paragraph covers one T cell receptor (beta chain) sequence. Random hexamers were used to reverse transcribe an amount of about 0.5 to 1 ug RNA. Amplification of the TCR beta CDR3 was carried out by immunoSEQ multiplex PCR, which spanned a total of 54 Vbeta and 13 Jbeta segments. TCRdb re-analysed the immunoSEQ multiplex PCR reads in MiXCR, keeping a single row per CDR3 protein. The repertoire consists of approximately 210,000 distinct CDR3 sequences, with 95% occurring once and the leading ten covering 0.075% to 0.095%. This record belongs to a study of CD8 T cells in Susac syndrome. Included as multiple sclerosis controls were treatment-naive patients who had stable or active relapsing-remitting disease. CDR1 is LGHDT, CDR2 YNNKEL, per germline (reference sequence). CDR3 length: 14 residues. Trimming cost V 7 bases and J 4 bases, with 16 bases left between them.

The gene calls are TRBV3-1 and TRBJ1-1; no clear D. This sequence originates from a human donor with multiple sclerosis. Sequencing was carried out using CD4+ T cells from PBMCs. CDR3 sequence (DNA): TGTGCCAGCACCAGTCTTATCGCGGGCACTGAAGCTTTCTTT. Amino acid sequence: CASTSLIAGTEAFF.